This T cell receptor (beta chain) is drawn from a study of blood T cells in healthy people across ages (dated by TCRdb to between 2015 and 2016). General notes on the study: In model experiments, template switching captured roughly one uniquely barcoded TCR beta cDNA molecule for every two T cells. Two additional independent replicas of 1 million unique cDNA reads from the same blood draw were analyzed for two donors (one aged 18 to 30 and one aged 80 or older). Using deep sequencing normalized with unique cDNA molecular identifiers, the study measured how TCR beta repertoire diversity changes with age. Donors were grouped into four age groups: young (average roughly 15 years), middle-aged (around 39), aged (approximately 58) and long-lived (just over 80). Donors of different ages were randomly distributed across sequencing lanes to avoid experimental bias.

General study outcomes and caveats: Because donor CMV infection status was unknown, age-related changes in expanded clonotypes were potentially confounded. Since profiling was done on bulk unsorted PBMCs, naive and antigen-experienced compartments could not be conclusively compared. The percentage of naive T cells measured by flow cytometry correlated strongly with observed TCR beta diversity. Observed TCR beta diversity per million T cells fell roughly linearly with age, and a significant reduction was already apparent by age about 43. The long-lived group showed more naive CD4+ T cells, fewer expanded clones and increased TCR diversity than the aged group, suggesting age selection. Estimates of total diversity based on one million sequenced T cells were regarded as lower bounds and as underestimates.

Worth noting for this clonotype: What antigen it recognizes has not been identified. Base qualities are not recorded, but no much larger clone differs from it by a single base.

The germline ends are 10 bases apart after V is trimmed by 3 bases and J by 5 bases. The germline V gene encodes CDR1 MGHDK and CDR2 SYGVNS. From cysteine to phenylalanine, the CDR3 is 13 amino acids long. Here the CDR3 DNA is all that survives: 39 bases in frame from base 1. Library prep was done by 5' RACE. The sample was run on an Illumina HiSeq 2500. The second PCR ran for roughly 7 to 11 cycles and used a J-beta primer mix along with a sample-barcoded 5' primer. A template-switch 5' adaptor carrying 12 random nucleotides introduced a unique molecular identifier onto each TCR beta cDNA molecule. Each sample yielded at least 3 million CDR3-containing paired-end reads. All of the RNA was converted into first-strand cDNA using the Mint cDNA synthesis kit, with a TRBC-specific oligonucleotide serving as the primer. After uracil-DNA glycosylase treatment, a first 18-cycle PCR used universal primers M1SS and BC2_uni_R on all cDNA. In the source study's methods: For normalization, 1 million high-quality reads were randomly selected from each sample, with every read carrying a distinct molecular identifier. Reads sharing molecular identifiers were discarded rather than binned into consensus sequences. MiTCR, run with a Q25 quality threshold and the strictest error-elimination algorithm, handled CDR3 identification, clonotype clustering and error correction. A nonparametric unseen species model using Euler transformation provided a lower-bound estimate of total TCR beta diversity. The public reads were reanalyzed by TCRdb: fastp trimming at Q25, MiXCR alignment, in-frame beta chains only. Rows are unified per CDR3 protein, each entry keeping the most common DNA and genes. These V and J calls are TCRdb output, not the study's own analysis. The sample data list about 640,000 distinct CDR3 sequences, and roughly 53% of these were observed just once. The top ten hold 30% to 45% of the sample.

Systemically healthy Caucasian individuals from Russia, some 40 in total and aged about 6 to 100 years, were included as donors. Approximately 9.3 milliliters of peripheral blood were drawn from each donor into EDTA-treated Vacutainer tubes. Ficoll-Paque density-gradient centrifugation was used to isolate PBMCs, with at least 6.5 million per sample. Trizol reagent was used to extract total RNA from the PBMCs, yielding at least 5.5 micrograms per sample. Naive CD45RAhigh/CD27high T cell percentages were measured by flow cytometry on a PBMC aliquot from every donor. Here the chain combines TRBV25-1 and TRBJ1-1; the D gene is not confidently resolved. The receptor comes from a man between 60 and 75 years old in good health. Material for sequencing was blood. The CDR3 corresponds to CASSERVGTEAFF. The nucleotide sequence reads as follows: TGTGCCAGCAGTGAGCGGGTTGGGACTGAAGCTTTCTTT.